The 8 T cell receptor beta chains below were found in one sample sequenced in a study of ipilimumab plus nivolumab after autologous stem cell transplantation. Profiled with immunoSEQ multiplex PCR; TCRdb holds only in-frame clones, not every one. Of about 3,200 clones in the sample, 80% to 85% are singletons; the top ten hold 9.5% to 13%. The input for sequencing was PBMCs, taken in a trial of ipilimumab plus nivolumab as post-transplant consolidation. Receptors were obtained from a male donor with multiple myeloma.

This chain connects TRBV5-4 to TRBJ2-7; maybe TRBD1 (6 bases). The germline gives CDR1 SGHNT, CDR2 YYREEE (reference sequence). This CDR3 is built from 14 residues. V was shortened by 6 bases and J by 5 bases, with 18 bases between the two germline ends. CDR3 residues: CASNIFQGIDEQYF. CDR3 DNA sequence: TGTGCCAGCAACATATTTCAGGGGATCGACGAGCAGTACTTC.

The chain recombines TRBV5-6 with TRBJ2-7, with D perhaps TRBD1 or TRBD2 (5 bases each). V lost 0 bases and J lost 3, with 16 bases in between. CDR3 size: 16 residues. Germline-derived CDR1 and CDR2 are SGHDT and YYEEEE. The CDR3, as DNA: TGTGCCAGCAGCTTGGGGCTGGGACGCACAGACTACGAGCAGTACTTC. It translates to CASSLGLGRTDYEQYF.

This chain uses TRBV28 with TRBJ2-3; perhaps D is TRBD1 or TRBD2 (6 bases each). CDR1 is MDHEN, CDR2 SYDVKM, per germline. The CDR3 sequence is 15 residues long. V lost 3 bases and J 2 bases, leaving 12 bases between the germline ends. The CDR3 DNA reads TGTGCCAGCAGTTTGGCTGGGGGGCCCACAGATACGCAGTATTTT. It is translated as CASSLAGGPTDTQYF.

V gene TRBV25-1 combines with J gene TRBJ1-4; D possibly corresponds to TRBD1 (6 bases). CDR1 is MGHDK, CDR2 SYGVNS, per germline. Trimming cost V 6 bases and J 4 bases, with 18 bases left between them. The length of the CDR3 is 16 residues. CDR3 DNA: TGTGCCAGCAGCGGCCCCTCCGGACAGATTAATGAAAAACTGTTTTTT. It codes for CASSGPSGQINEKLFF.

The chain employs TRBV6-6 and TRBJ2-1; D is possibly TRBD1 or TRBD2 (5 bases each). Germline V CDR1 and CDR2: MNHNY, SVGAGI (reference sequence). The ends were cut back, 8 bases at V and 6 bases at J, with 5 bases in the middle. The CDR3 length is 10 residues. This CDR3 is CASGGNEQFF. As DNA, the CDR3 is TGTGCCAGCGGGGGCAATGAGCAGTTCTTC.

The chain joins TRBV14 to TRBJ1-4; D is uncertain. Trimming pared 4 bases from V and 4 bases from J, leaving 4 bases between. The germline CDR1 and CDR2 sequences are SGHDN and FVKESK. There are 12 residues in the CDR3. In nucleotides, the CDR3 is TGTGCCAGCAGCCTCTTTAATGAAAAACTGTTTTTT. This sequence encodes CASSLFNEKLFF.

The chain combines TRBV27 with TRBJ2-2; D gene unclear. CDR1 and CDR2 (germline): MNHEY, SMNVEV (reference sequence). The CDR3 is made up of 11 amino acids. Trimming cost V 2 bases and J 7 bases, with 2 bases left between them. CDR3 protein: CASSLVGELFF. The DNA for the CDR3 is TGTGCCAGCAGTTTAGTCGGGGAGCTGTTTTTT.

By share, this clone ranks as large (0.1 to 1%). This chain uses TRBV6-1 with TRBJ2-7; 10 nucleotides agree with TRBD1. Germline V gene lookup returns CDR1 MNHNS and CDR2 SASEGT. J gave up 6 bases and V 4 bases, and 3 bases lay outside the gene matches. CDR3 length: 13 residues. DNA of the CDR3: TGTGCCAGCAGTGTGACAGGGGGCGGCGAGCAGTACTTC. Its translation is CASSVTGGGEQYF.